A single sample gave rise to the 10 T cell receptor beta chains below, sequenced in a study of CD4+ T cells in melanoma. Sequenced by immunoSEQ multiplex PCR; TCRdb stores in-frame clones only, minus some. The data contain about 11,000 clones, less than 80% of them singletons. The sequenced sample was cells from a culture (not recorded whether cultured in vitro). The receptors here all came from a human donor with melanoma.

This chain links TRBV19 with TRBJ1-1; D unresolved. From germline, CDR1 is LNHDA and CDR2 SQIVND (reference sequence). The CDR3 extends over 13 amino acids. V was trimmed by 8 bases and J by 4 bases, leaving 14 bases between them. This CDR3 is CASGVGSTTEAFF. The CDR3 DNA reads TGTGCCAGTGGGGTGGGTTCGACCACTGAAGCTTTCTTT.

The chain joins TRBV4-1 to TRBJ1-2; unclear D gene. V gave up 1 base and J gave up 1 base, with 13 bases separating them. Germline loops: CDR1 MGHRA, CDR2 YSYEKL. CDR3 length: 16 residues. CDR3 nucleotide sequence: TGCGCCAGCAGCCAAGCGATACCTAACCTTAACTATGGCTACACCTTC. It codes for CASSQAIPNLNYGYTF.

This chain joins TRBV9 and TRBJ2-5; 13 nucleotides agree with TRBD2. CDR1 and CDR2 (germline): SGDLS, YYNGEE. J gave up 5 bases and V 4 bases, and 14 bases lay outside the gene matches. CDR3 length equals 18 residues. In nucleotides, the CDR3 is TGTGCCAGCAGCCCCCGGACTAGCGGGGGATCCTACGGGGAGACCCAGTACTTC. Translation gives CASSPRTSGGSYGETQYF.

The chain uses TRBV6-6 and TRBJ2-5; the match to TRBD1 covers 9 bases. This CDR3 is built from 14 residues. J gave up 2 bases and V 6 bases, and 4 bases lay outside the gene matches. The germline CDR1 and CDR2 sequences are MNHNY and SVGAGI (reference sequence). The CDR3 coding sequence is TGTGCCAGCAGGACAGGGGGAACACAAGAGACCCAGTACTTC. It encodes CASRTGGTQETQYF.

This chain uses TRBV6-1 with TRBJ2-1, with TRBD1 matching 10 bases. Germline-derived CDR1 and CDR2 are MNHNS and SASEGT. The CDR3 spans 15 residues. V lost 5 bases, J lost 4 bases, and 5 bases stayed unmatched. CDR3 in DNA: TGTGCCAGCAGTCGGGACAGGGGTGGATACAATGAGCAGTTCTTC. Protein: CASSRDRGGYNEQFF.

In this sample, this clone turned up a few times. The V gene is TRBV5-5, the J gene TRBJ2-2; D remains unclear. Trimming cost V 5 bases and J 7 bases, with 9 bases left between them. The CDR3 is 12 amino acids. The germline V gene encodes CDR1 SGHKS and CDR2 YYEKEE (reference sequence). The CDR3 DNA is TGTGCCAGCAGTTGGGTAGGCGGGGAGCTGTTTTTT. Amino acid sequence: CASSWVGGELFF.

CDR3 DNA sequence: TGTGCCAGCAGCTTGGTCTCGACCAACCAAGAGACCCAGTACTTC. Amino acids: CASSLVSTNQETQYF. The chain employs TRBV5-5 and TRBJ2-5; no definite D call. Germline loops: CDR1 SGHKS, CDR2 YYEKEE (reference sequence). V lost 0 bases to trimming and J lost 0 bases, with 9 bases between them. The CDR3 covers 15 residues.

This clone was seen only once. The chain combines TRBV5-1 with TRBJ2-1; D is undetermined. There are 14 residues in the CDR3. Trimming shortened V by 7 bases and J by 0 bases, and 11 bases separated the two germline ends. Germline V gene lookup returns CDR1 SGHRS and CDR2 YFSETQ. Here the CDR3 DNA reads TGCGCCAGCGGCGACTTTAGCTCCTACAATGAGCAGTTCTTC. Its translation is CASGDFSSYNEQFF.

This clone occurred a few times. The rearrangement uses TRBV19 and TRBJ1-2; D gene ambiguous. The CDR3 sequence is 15 residues long. CDR1 LNHDA and CDR2 SQIVND come from the germline V gene (reference sequence). V lost 0 bases to trimming and J lost 0 bases, with 8 bases between them. DNA of the CDR3: TGTGCCAGTAGTATAGATCAGGCAGCTAACTATGGCTACACCTTC. Encoded protein: CASSIDQAANYGYTF. Supplemented by reference TRBV19 and TRBJ1-2, the full variable domain reads DGGITQSPKYLFRKEGQNVTLSCEQNLNHDAMYWYRQDPGQGLRLIYYSQIVNDFQKGDIAEGYSVSREKKESFPLTVTSAQKNPTAFYLCASSIDQAANYGYTFGSGTRLTVV.

This chain connects TRBV5-1 to TRBJ1-6; perhaps TRBD1 as D (5 bases). The V end lost 4 bases, the J end lost 6 bases, and 17 bases lay between the germline ends. This CDR3 comprises 16 residues. Per the germline V gene, CDR1 is SGHRS and CDR2 is YFSETQ. CDR3 in DNA: TGCGCCAGCAGCCCAACATCGGGGCCTATTAATTCACCCCTCCACTTT. This encodes CASSPTSGPINSPLHF.